Sequencing of this TCR beta chain was carried out in a study of beta chain features in type 1 diabetes. J was trimmed by 15 bases and V by 0 bases; bases with no gene match: 5. This CDR3 is built from 15 residues. In germline, CDR1 is LGHNA, CDR2 YNFKEQ. Overall study findings and caveats: When cDNA is sequenced, cells with high TCR expression could be over-represented. In all four CD4+ subsets, TCRB CDR3 length was significantly, moderately reduced in type 1 diabetes.

The investigators reverse transcribed all of the isolated RNA, so they sequenced expressed TCRB transcripts. An average around 3.8 million reads came from naive, central memory and regulatory T cell samples. The method was immunoSEQ multiplex PCR; TCRdb's version includes in-frame clones alone and lacks a portion of them. The repertoire holds some 240,000 clones, approximately 10% seen once, with approximately 1.4% in the top ten. The table lists this clone with many counts. The target antigen is unknown. This rearrangement joins TRBV4-2 to TRBJ2-1; TRBD2 matches 16 bases. The sequenced material came from central memory CD4+ T cells from blood. The sequence was obtained from a man in his late teens or twenties in good health. The CDR3 is CASSQEGLAGGERFF. DNA of the CDR3: TGTGCCAGCAGCCAAGAGGGACTAGCGGGAGGGGAGAGGTTCTTC.